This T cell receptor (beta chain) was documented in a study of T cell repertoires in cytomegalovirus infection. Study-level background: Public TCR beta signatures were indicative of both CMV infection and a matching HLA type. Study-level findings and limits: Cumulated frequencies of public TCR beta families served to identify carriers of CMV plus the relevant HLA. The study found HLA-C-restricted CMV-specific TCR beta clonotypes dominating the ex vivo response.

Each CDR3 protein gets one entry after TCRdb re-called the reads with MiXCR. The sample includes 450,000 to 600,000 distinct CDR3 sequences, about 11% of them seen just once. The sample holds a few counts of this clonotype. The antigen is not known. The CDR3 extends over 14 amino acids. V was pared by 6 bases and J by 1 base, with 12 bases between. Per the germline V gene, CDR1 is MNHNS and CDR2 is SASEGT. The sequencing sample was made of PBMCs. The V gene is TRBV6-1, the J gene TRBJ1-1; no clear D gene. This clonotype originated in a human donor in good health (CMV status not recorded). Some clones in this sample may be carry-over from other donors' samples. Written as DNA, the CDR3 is TGTGCCAGCAGCGGTTTGAAGGAGAACACTGAAGCTTTCTTT. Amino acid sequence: CASSGLKENTEAFF.